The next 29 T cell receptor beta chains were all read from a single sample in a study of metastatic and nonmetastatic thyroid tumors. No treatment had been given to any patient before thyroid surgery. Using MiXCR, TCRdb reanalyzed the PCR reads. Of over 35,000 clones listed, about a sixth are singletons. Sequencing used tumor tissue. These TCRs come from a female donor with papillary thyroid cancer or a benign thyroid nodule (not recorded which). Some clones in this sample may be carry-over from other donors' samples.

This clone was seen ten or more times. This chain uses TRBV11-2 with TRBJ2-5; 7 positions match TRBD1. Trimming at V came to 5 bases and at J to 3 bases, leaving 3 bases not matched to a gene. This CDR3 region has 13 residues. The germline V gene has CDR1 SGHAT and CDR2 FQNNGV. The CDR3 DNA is TGTGCCAGCAGCCTTGACAGGGAAGAGACCCAGTACTTC. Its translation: CASSLDREETQYF.

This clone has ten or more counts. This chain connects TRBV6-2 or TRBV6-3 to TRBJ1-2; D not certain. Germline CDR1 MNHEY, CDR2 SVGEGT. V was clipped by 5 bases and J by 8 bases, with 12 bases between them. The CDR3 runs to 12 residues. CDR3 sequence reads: CASSRMTGGYTF. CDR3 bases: TGTGCCAGCAGTCGGATGACGGGGGGCTACACCTTC.

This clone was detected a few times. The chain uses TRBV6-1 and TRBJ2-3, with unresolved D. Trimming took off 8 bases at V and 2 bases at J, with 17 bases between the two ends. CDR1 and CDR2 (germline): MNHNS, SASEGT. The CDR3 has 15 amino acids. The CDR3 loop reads CASSPRVSNTDTQYF. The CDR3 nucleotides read TGTGCCAGCTCCCCTCGGGTCTCGAACACAGATACGCAGTATTTT.

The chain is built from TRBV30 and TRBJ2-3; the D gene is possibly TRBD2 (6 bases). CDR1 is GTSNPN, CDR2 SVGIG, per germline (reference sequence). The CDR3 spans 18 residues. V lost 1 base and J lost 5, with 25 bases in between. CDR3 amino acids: CAWSGGGLLGRLKDTQYF. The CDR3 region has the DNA TGTGCCTGGAGTGGGGGAGGACTACTCGGGAGACTTAAAGATACGCAGTATTTT.

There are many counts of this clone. The CDR3 is CASSYSPSGRSSGTQYF. CDR3 coding DNA: TGTGCCAGCAGTTACTCCCCTAGCGGGAGGTCTTCGGGTACGCAGTATTTT. The chain links TRBV6-5 to TRBJ2-3; 11 bases match TRBD2. The germline V gene encodes CDR1 MNHEY and CDR2 SVGAGI. The trim removed 0 bases at V and 8 bases at J, leaving 10 bases unmatched. This CDR3 comprises 17 residues.

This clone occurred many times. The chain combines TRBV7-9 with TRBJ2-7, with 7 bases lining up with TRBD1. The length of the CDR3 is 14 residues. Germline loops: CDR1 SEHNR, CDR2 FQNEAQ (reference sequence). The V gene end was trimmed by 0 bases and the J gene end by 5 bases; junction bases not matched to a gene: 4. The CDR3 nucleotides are TGTGCCAGCAGCTTAGCGGGAGACAGGGACGAGCAGTACTTC. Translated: CASSLAGDRDEQYF.

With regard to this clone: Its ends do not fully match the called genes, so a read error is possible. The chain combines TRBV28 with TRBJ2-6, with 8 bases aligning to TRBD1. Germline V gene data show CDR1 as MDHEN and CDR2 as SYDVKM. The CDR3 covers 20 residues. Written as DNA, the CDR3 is TGTGCCAGCAGTTTACGGTTCCCGCGGACAGGGAATAATGGGGCCAACGTCCCGACTTTC. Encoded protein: CASSLRFPRTGNNGANVPTF.

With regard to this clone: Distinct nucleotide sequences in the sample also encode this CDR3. CDR3 sequence: CASSRGQGIDQPQHF. CDR3 DNA sequence: TGTGCCAGCAGCCGCGGACAGGGTATTGACCAGCCCCAGCATTTT. The chain couples TRBV7-9 to TRBJ1-5; 8 nucleotides match TRBD1. Germline V gene data show CDR1 as SEHNR and CDR2 as FQNEAQ (reference sequence). The CDR3 is made up of 15 amino acids. V shed 5 bases, J shed 7 bases, and the junction held 10 bases outside the gene matches.

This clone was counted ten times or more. The CDR3 region is CASSESNQETQYF. CDR3 DNA sequence: TGTGCCAGCAGTGAATCCAATCAAGAGACCCAGTACTTC. This sequence joins TRBV25-1 and TRBJ2-5, with D uncertain. This CDR3 has 13 amino acids. The germline V and J ends were trimmed by 1 base and 2 bases, with 5 bases remaining between them. Germline V gene lookup returns CDR1 MGHDK and CDR2 SYGVNS.

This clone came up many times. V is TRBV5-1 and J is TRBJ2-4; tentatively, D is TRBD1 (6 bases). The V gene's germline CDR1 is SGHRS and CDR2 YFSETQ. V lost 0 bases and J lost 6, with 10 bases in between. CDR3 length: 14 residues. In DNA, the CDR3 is TGCGCCAGCAGCTTGGACAGGGTGAGAAACATTCAGTACTTC. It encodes CASSLDRVRNIQYF.

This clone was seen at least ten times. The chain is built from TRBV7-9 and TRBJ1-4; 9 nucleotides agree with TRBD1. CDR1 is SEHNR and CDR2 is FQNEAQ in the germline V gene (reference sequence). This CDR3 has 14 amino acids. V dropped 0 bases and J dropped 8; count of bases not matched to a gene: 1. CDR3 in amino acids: CASSLAQGAEKLFF. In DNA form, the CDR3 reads TGTGCCAGCAGCTTAGCACAGGGGGCGGAAAAACTGTTTTTT.

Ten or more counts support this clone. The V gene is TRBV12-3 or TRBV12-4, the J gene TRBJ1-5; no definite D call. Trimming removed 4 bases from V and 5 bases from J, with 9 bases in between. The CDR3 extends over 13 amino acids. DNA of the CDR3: TGTGCCAGCAGTTGGGGTAGGGATCAGCCCCAGCATTTT. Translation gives CASSWGRDQPQHF.

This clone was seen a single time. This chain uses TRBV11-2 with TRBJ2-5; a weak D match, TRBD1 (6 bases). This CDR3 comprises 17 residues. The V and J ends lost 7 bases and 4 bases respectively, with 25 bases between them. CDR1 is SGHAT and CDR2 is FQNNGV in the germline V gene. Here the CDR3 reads CASISTLSGHLRETQYF. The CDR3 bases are TGTGCCAGCATCTCGACCCTCTCGGGACACTTGCGAGAGACCCAGTACTTC.

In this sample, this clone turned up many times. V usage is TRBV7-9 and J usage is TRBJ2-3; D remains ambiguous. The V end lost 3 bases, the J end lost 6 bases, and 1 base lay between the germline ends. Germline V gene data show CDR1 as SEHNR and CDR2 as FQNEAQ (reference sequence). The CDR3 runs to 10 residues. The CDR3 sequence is CASSLDTQYF. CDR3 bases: TGTGCCAGCAGCTTGGATACGCAGTATTTT.

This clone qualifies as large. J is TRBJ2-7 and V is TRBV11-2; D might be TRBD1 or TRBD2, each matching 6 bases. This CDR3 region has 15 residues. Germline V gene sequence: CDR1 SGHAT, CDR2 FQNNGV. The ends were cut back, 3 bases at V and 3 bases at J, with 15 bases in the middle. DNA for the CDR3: TGTGCCAGCAGCTTGTCTCGGGGGCGCGGCTACGAGCAGTACTTC. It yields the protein CASSLSRGRGYEQYF.

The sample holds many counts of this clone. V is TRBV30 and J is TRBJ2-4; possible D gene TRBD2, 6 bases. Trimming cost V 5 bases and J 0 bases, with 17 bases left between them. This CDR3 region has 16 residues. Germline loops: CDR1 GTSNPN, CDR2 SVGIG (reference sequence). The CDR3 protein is CAWAGPEQGAKNIQYF. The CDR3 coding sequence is TGTGCCTGGGCGGGACCGGAACAAGGAGCCAAAAACATTCAGTACTTC. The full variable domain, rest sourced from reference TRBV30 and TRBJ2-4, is SQTIHQWPATLVQPVGSPLSLECTVEGTSNPNLYWYRQAAGRGLQLLFYSVGIGQISSEVPQNLSASRPQDRQFILSSKKLLLSDSGFYLCAWAGPEQGAKNIQYFGAGTRLSVL.

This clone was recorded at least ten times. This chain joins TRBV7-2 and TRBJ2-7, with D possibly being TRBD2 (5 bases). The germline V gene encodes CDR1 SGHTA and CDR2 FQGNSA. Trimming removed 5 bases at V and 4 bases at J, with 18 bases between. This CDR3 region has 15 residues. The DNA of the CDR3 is TGTGCCAGCAGCCCCGGCGGGCTAGCTTGGTACGAGCAGTACTTC. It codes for CASSPGGLAWYEQYF.

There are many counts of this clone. The CDR3 region is CASSLPSGSYEQYF. In nucleotides, the CDR3 is TGCGCCAGCAGCTTGCCCAGCGGGAGCTACGAGCAGTACTTC. V is TRBV5-1 and J is TRBJ2-7; 8 bases fit TRBD2. The germline V gene encodes CDR1 SGHRS and CDR2 YFSETQ. This CDR3 is 14 amino acids long. V trimming: 1 base; J trimming: 3 bases; junction bases outside the gene matches: 3. Filled out from reference TRBV5-1 and TRBJ2-7, the complete variable domain reads KAGVTQTPRYLIKTRGQQVTLSCSPISGHRSVSWYQQTPGQGLQFLFEYFSETQRNKGNFPGRFSGRQFSNSRSEMNVSTLELGDSALYLCASSLPSGSYEQYFGPGTRLTVT.

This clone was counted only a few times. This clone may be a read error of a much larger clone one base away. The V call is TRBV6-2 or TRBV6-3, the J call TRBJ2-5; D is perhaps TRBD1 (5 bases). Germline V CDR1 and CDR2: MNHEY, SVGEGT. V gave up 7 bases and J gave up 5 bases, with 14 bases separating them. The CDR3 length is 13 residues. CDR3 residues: CASTGNLFETQYF. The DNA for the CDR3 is TGTGCCAGCACAGGGAACCTCTTTGAGACCCAGTACTTC.

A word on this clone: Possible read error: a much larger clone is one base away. In DNA form, the CDR3 reads TGTGCCTGCAGCGATAGTCTAGCGGGAGGGCCAGATACGCAGTATTTT. Translated, it gives CACSDSLAGGPDTQYF. The rearrangement uses TRBV6-1 and TRBJ2-3; 12 bases line up with TRBD2. CDR1 and CDR2 (germline): MNHNS, SASEGT. CDR3 size: 16 residues.

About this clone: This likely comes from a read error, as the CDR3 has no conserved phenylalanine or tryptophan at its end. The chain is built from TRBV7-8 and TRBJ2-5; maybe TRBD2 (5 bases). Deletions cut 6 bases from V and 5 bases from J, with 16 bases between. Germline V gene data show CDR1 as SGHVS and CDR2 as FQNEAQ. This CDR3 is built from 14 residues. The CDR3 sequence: CASSNSVSRETQYY. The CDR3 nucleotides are TGTGCCAGCAGTAATAGCGTGAGTCGGGAGACCCAGTACTAC.

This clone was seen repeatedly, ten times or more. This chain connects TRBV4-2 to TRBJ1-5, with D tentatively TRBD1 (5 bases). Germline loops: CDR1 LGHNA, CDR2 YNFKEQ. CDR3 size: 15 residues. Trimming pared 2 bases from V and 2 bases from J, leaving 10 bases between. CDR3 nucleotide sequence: TGTGCCAGCAGCCAACAGGGTCAGGGCAATCAGCCCCAGCATTTT. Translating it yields CASSQQGQGNQPQHF.

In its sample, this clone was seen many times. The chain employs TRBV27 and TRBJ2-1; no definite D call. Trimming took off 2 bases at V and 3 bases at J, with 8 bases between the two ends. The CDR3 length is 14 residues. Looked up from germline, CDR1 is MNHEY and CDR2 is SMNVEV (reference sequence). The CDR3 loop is CASSLNGGYNEQFF. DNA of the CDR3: TGTGCCAGCAGTTTAAACGGCGGCTACAATGAGCAGTTCTTC.

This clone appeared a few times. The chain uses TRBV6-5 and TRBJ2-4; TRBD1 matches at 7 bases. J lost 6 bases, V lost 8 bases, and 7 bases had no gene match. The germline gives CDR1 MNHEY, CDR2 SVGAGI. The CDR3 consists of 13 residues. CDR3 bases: TGTGCCAGCCGAAACAGGGGCTCAAACATTCAGTACTTC. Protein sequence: CASRNRGSNIQYF.

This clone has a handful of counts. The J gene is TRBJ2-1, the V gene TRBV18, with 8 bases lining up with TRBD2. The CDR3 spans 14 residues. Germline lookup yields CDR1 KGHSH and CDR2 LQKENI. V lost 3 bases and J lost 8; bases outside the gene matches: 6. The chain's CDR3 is CASSPGTRNDEQFF. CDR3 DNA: TGTGCCAGCTCACCGGGGACTAGAAACGATGAGCAGTTCTTC.

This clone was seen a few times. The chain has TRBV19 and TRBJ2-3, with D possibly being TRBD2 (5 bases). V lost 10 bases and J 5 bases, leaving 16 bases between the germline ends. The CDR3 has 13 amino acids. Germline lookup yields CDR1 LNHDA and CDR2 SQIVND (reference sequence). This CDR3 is CATVGGVIDTQYF. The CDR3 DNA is TGTGCCACCGTAGGAGGAGTCATAGATACGCAGTATTTT.

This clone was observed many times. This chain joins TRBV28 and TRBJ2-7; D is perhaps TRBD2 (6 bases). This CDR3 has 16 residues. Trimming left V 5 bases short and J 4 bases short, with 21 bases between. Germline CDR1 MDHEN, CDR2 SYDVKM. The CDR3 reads CASSSTLREVGYEQYF. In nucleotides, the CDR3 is TGTGCCAGCAGTAGTACTTTGCGGGAAGTTGGGTACGAGCAGTACTTC.

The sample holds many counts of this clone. This CDR3 is CASSPGTVNTGELFF. In DNA, the CDR3 is TGTGCCAGCAGCCCTGGGACGGTAAACACCGGGGAGCTGTTTTTT. This chain joins TRBV4-2 and TRBJ2-2; tentatively, D is TRBD1 or TRBD2 (5 bases each). The CDR3 runs to 15 residues. The germline CDR1 and CDR2 sequences are LGHNA and YNFKEQ. V was cut by 4 bases and J by 2 bases, with 11 bases left in between.

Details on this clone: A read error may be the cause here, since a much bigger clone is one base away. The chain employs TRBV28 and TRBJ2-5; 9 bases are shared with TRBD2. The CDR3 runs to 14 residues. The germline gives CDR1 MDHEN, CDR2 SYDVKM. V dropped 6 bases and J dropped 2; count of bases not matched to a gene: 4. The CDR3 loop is CASSVGLAQETQYF. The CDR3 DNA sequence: TGTGCCAGCAGCGTGGGACTAGCTCAAGAGACCCAGTACTTC.